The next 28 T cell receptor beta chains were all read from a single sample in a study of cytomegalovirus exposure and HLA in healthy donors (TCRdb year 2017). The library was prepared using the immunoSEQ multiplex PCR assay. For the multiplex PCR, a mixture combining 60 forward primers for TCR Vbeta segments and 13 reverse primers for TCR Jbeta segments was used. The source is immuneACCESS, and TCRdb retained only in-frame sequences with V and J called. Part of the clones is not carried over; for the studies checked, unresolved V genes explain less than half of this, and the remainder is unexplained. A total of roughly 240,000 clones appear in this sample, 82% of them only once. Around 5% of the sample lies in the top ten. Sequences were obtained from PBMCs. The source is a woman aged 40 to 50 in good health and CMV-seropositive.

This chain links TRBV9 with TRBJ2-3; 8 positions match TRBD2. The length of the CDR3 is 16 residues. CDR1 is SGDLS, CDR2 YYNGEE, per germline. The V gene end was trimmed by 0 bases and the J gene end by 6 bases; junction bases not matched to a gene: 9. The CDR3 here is CASSVASGGLGDTQYF. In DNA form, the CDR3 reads TGTGCCAGCAGCGTAGCGAGCGGGGGACTGGGGGATACGCAGTATTTT.

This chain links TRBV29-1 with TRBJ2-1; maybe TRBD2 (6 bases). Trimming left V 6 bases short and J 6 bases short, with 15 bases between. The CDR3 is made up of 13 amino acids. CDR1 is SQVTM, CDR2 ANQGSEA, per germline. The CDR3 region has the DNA TGCAGCGTAGAGCGGGTTCTGGGCAATGAGCAGTTCTTC. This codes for CSVERVLGNEQFF.

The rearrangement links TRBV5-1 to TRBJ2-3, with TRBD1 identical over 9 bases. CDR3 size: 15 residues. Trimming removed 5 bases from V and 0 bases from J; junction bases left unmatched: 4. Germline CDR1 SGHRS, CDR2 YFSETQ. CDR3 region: CASSKQGASTDTQYF. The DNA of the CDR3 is TGCGCCAGCAGTAAACAGGGGGCTAGCACAGATACGCAGTATTTT.

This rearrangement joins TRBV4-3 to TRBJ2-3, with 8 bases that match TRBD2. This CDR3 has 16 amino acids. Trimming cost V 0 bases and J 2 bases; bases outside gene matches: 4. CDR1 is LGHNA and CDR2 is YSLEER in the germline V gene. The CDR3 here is CASSQEAGGYTDTQYF. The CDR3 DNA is TGCGCCAGCAGCCAAGAGGCGGGGGGCTACACAGATACGCAGTATTTT.

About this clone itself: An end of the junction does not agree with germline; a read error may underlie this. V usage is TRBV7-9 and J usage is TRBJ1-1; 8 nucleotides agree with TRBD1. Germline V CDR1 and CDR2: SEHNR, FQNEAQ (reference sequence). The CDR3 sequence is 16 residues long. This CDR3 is CSSSLYQGAQNTEAFF. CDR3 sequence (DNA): TGTTCCAGCAGCTTGTATCAGGGGGCACAGAACACTGAAGCTTTCTTT. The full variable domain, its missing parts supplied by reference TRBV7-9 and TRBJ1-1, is DTGVSQNPRHKITKRGQNVTFRCDPISEHNRLYWYRQTLGQGPEFLTYFQNEAQLEKSRLLSDRFSAERPKGSFSTLEIQRTEQGDSAMYLCSSSLYQGAQNTEAFFGQGTRLTVV.

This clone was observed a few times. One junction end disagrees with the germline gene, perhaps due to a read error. The CDR3 spells CASSSSGPPRF. The CDR3 nucleotides are TGTGCCAGCAGCTCTAGCGGCCCTCCCAGGTTC. The chain links TRBV11-1 to TRBJ2-4, with 7 bases aligning to TRBD2. CDR3 length equals 11 residues. CDR1 is SGHAT and CDR2 is FQDESV in the germline V gene (reference sequence).

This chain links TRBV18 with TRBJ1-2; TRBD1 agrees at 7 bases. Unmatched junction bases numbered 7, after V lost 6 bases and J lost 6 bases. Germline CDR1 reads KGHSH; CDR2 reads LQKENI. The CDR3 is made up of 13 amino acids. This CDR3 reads CASSPNRGDGYTF. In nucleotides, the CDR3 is TGTGCCAGCTCGCCGAACAGGGGAGATGGCTACACCTTC.

CDR3 region: CATSRDRASEKLFF. CDR3 nucleotide sequence: TGTGCCACCAGCAGAGACAGGGCGAGTGAAAAACTGTTTTTT. The chain joins TRBV15 to TRBJ1-4; weak D call: TRBD1 (5 bases). Germline loops: CDR1 LNHNV, CDR2 YYDKDF (reference sequence). Trimming took off 0 bases at V and 7 bases at J, with 9 bases between the two ends. This CDR3 has 14 residues. The complete variable domain, with remaining parts taken from reference TRBV15 and TRBJ1-4, reads DAMVIQNPRYQVTQFGKPVTLSCSQTLNHNVMYWYQQKSSQAPKLLFHYYDKDFNNEADTPDNFQSRRPNTSFCFLDIRSPGLGDTAMYLCATSRDRASEKLFFGSGTQLSVL.

The CDR3 reads CASSSFSGRASYIQYF. CDR3 sequence (DNA): TGTGCCAGCAGCTCCTTTAGCGGGAGGGCCTCTTACATTCAGTACTTC. The chain joins TRBV7-8 to TRBJ2-4, with 11 bases identical to TRBD2. Unmatched junction bases numbered 10, after V lost 4 bases and J lost 8 bases. Germline loops: CDR1 SGHVS, CDR2 FQNEAQ. This CDR3 spans 16 amino acids. Full variable domain (missing parts from reference TRBV7-8 and TRBJ2-4): GAGVSQSPRYKVAKRGQDVALRCDPISGHVSLFWYQQALGQGPEFLTYFQNEAQLDKSGLPSDRFFAERPEGSVSTLKIQRTQQEDSAVYLCASSSFSGRASYIQYFGAGTRLSVL.

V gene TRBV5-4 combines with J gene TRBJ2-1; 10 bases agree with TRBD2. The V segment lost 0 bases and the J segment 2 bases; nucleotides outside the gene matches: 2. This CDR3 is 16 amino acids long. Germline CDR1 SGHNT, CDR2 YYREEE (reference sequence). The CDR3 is CASSLELAGTYNEQFF. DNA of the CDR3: TGTGCCAGCAGCTTGGAACTAGCGGGGACCTACAATGAGCAGTTCTTC.

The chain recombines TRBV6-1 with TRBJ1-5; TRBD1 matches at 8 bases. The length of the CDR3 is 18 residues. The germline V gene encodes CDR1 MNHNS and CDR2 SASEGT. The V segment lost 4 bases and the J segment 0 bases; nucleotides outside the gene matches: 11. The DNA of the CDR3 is TGTGCCAGCAGTGGCCCGCACAGGGGGGATTATAGCAATCAGCCCCAGCATTTT. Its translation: CASSGPHRGDYSNQPQHF.

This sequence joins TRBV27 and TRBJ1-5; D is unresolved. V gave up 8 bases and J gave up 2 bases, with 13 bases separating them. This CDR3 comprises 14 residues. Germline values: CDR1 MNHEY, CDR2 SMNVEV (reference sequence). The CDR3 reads CASGRELGNQPQHF. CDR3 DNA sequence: TGTGCCAGCGGTCGGGAGCTCGGCAATCAGCCCCAGCATTTT.

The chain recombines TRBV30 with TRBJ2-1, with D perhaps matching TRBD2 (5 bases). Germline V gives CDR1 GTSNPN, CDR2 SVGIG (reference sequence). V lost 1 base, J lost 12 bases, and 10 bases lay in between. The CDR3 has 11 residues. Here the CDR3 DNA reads TGTGCCTGGAGTGCAGGACTTGGGCAGTTCTTC. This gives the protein CAWSAGLGQFF.

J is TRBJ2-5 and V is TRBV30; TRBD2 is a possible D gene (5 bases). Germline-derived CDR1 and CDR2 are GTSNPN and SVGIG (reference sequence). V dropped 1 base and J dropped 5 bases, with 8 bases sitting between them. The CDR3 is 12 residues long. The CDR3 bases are TGTGCCTGGAGTGCCCGAGGGGAGACCCAGTACTTC. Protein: CAWSARGETQYF.

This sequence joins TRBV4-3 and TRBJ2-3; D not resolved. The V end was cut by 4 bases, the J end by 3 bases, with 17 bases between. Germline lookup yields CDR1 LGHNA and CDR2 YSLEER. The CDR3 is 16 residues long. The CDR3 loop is CASSLNSGSRTDTQYF. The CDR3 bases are TGCGCCAGCAGCCTAAATTCCGGGTCTAGGACAGATACGCAGTATTTT.

The CDR3 is CASSAVQAQYEQFF. The CDR3 DNA reads as TGTGCCAGTAGTGCGGTACAGGCCCAGTATGAGCAGTTCTTC. The rearrangement joins TRBV19 to TRBJ2-1; perhaps TRBD1 as D (5 bases). Germline CDR1 LNHDA, CDR2 SQIVND (reference sequence). This CDR3 region has 14 residues. Deletions cut 5 bases from V and 8 bases from J, with 16 bases between.

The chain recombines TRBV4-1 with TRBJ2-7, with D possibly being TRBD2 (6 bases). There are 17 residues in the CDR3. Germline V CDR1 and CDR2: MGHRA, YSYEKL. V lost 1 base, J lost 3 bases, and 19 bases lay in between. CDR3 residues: CASSQGPAGGTGYEQYF. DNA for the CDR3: TGCGCCAGCAGCCAAGGCCCCGCGGGCGGGACCGGCTACGAGCAGTACTTC.

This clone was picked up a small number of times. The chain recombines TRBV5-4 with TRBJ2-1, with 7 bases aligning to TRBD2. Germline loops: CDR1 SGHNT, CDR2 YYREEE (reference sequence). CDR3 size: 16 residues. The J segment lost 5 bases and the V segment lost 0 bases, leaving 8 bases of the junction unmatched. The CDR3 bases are TGTGCCAGCAGCTTGGTTGTGGCTAGCGGCCACAATGAGCAGTTCTTC. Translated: CASSLVVASGHNEQFF.

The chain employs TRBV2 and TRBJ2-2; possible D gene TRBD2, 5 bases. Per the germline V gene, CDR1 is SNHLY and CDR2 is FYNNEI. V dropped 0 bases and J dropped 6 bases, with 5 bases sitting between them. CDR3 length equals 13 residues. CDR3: CASSEARAGELFF. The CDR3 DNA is TGTGCCAGCAGTGAAGCGAGGGCCGGGGAGCTGTTTTTT.

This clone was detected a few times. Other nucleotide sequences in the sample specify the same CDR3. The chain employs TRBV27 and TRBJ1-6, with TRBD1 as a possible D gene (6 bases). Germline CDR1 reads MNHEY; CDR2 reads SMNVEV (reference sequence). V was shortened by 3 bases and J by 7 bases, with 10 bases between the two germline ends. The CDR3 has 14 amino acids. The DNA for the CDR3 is TGTGCCAGCAGTTTGGGGCAGGGGAATTCACCCCTCCACTTT. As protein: CASSLGQGNSPLHF.

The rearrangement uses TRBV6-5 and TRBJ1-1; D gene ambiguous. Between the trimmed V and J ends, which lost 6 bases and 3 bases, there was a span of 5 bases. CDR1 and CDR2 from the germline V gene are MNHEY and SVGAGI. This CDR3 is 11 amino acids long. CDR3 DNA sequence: TGTGCCAGCAGGGGCGACACTGAAGCTTTCTTT. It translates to CASRGDTEAFF.

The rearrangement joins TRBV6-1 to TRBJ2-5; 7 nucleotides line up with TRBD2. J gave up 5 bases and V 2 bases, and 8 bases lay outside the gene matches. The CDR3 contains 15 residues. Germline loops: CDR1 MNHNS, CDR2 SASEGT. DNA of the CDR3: TGTGCCAGCAGTGAAAGCGGGACCCCTAGGGAGACCCAGTACTTC. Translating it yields CASSESGTPRETQYF.

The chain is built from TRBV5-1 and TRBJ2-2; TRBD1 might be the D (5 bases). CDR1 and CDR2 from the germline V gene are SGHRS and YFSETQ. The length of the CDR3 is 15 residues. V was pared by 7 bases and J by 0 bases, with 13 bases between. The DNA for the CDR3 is TGCGCCAGCGGGGCCTACAGATCGAACACCGGGGAGCTGTTTTTT. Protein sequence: CASGAYRSNTGELFF. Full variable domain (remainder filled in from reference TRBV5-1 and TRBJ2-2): KAGVTQTPRYLIKTRGQQVTLSCSPISGHRSVSWYQQTPGQGLQFLFEYFSETQRNKGNFPGRFSGRQFSNSRSEMNVSTLELGDSALYLCASGAYRSNTGELFFGEGSRLTVL.

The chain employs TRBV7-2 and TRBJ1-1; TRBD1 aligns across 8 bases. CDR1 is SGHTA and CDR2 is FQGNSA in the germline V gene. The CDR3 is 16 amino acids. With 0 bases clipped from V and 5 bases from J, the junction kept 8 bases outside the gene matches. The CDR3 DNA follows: TGTGCCAGCAGCTTAGCGGGTGGACAGGGAGGAACTGAAGCTTTCTTT. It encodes CASSLAGGQGGTEAFF.

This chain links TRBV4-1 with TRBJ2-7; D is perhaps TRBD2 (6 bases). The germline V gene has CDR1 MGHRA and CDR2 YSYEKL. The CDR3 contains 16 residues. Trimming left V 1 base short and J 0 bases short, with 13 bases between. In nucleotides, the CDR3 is TGCGCCAGCAGCCAAGCGGGACCCGGGAGCTCCTACGAGCAGTACTTC. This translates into CASSQAGPGSSYEQYF.

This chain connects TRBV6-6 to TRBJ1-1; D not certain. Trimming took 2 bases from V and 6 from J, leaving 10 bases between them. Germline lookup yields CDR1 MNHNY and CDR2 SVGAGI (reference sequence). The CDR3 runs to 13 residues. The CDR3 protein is CASSYAVRSEAFF. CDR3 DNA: TGTGCCAGCAGTTACGCGGTGAGGTCTGAAGCTTTCTTT.

CDR3 in DNA: TGTGCCTGGACGAGGGGACTCTCCTACGAGCAGTACTTC. It translates to CAWTRGLSYEQYF. The V gene is TRBV30, the J gene TRBJ2-5, with D perhaps TRBD2 (6 bases). Judging by the DNA end, TRBJ2-7 fits better; the J call may be wrong. CDR3 size: 13 residues. The germline gives CDR1 GTSNPN, CDR2 SVGIG (reference sequence).

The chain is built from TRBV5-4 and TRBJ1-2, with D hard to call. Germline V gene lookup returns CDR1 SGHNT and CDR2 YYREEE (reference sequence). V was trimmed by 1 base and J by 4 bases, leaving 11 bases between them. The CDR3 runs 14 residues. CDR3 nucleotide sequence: TGTGCCAGCAGCTTGAGCGGAGCCATCTATGGCTACACCTTC. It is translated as CASSLSGAIYGYTF.